These 21 T cell receptor beta chains came from one sample sequenced in a study of beta chain features in type 1 diabetes. Expressed TCRB transcripts were sequenced because the entire RNA isolate underwent reverse transcription. Clones were read by immunoSEQ multiplex PCR, and TCRdb kept only the in-frame ones, dropping some. The table records more than 150,000 clones, about 13% of them present only once. The specimen was central memory CD4+ T cells from blood. The receptor source for this set is a young woman in good health.

There are a few counts of this clone. The V gene is TRBV28, the J gene TRBJ2-5; TRBD2 matches 7 bases. From germline, CDR1 is MDHEN and CDR2 SYDVKM. V was clipped by 5 bases and J by 9 bases; unmatched bases: 18. This CDR3 has 16 amino acids. The CDR3 region is CASSPPTTSSSTAQYF. In nucleotides, the CDR3 is TGTGCCAGCAGTCCCCCTACGACTAGCTCCTCGACGGCCCAGTACTTC.

This chain links TRBV30 with TRBJ1-2; TRBD1 aligns across 7 bases. Germline V gives CDR1 GTSNPN, CDR2 SVGIG (reference sequence). This CDR3 has 14 amino acids. V shed 3 bases and J 5 bases; nucleotides not matched to a gene: 9. CDR3 bases: TGTGCCTGGAGGGTGCAGGGGGGCCCTTATGGCTACACCTTC. Its protein product is CAWRVQGGPYGYTF.

This clone has just a few counts. This same CDR3 is encoded by further DNA sequences in the sample. This chain uses TRBV30 with TRBJ2-1, with D perhaps TRBD1 (6 bases). V was clipped by 0 bases and J by 4 bases, with 10 bases between them. CDR3 size: 14 residues. Germline-derived CDR1 and CDR2 are GTSNPN and SVGIG (reference sequence). The chain's CDR3 is CAWSVGGVYNEQFF. The DNA of the CDR3 is TGTGCCTGGAGTGTAGGGGGTGTGTACAATGAGCAGTTCTTC.

This clone was detected a few times. This chain links TRBV5-4 with TRBJ2-5, with D perhaps TRBD2 (6 bases). This CDR3 is built from 14 residues. Germline loops: CDR1 SGHNT, CDR2 YYREEE (reference sequence). Trimming removed 4 bases from V and 3 bases from J, with 13 bases in between. As DNA, the CDR3 is TGTGCCAGCAGCCTCGGACTACGAAAAGAGACCCAGTACTTC. Its translation: CASSLGLRKETQYF. The full variable domain, with the rest looked up from reference TRBV5-4 and TRBJ2-5, is ETGVTQSPTHLIKTRGQQVTLRCSSQSGHNTVSWYQQALGQGPQFIFQYYREEENGRGNFPPRFSGLQFPNYSSELNVNALELDDSALYLCASSLGLRKETQYFGPGTRLLVL.

CDR3 residues: CATSRDIVGLRDEQFF. The CDR3 bases are TGTGCCACCAGCAGAGATATCGTTGGGTTGCGGGATGAGCAGTTCTTC. The V call is TRBV15, the J call TRBJ2-1; D might be TRBD2 (5 bases). Germline V gene data show CDR1 as LNHNV and CDR2 as YYDKDF (reference sequence). This CDR3 has 16 amino acids. V lost 0 bases and J lost 8, with 17 bases in between.

This chain connects TRBV5-1 to TRBJ2-7; D may be TRBD1 (6 bases). The germline gives CDR1 SGHRS, CDR2 YFSETQ. CDR3 length equals 12 residues. The germline V and J ends were trimmed by 3 bases and 5 bases, with 9 bases remaining between them. DNA for the CDR3: TGCGCCAGCAGCTCTCAGGGGAACGAGCAGTACTTC. It is translated as CASSSQGNEQYF.

The table lists this clone with a few counts. V is TRBV6-5 and J is TRBJ1-4; D gene ambiguous. This CDR3 is built from 16 residues. CDR1 is MNHEY and CDR2 is SVGAGI in the germline V gene. The V end lost 1 base, the J end lost 8 bases, and 17 bases lay between the germline ends. The DNA for the CDR3 is TGTGCCAGCAGTTACTTGGGTTCCGCAGGTGGAGAAAAACTGTTTTTT. Protein: CASSYLGSAGGEKLFF.

This rearrangement joins TRBV18 to TRBJ1-2; TRBD1 is a possible D gene (6 bases). Trimming took 3 bases from V and 6 from J, leaving 14 bases between them. The CDR3 runs to 14 residues. Per germline, CDR1 KGHSH and CDR2 LQKENI. The CDR3: CASSPPGRGDGYTF. The CDR3 DNA is TGTGCCAGCTCACCCCCTGGCAGGGGCGATGGCTACACCTTC.

This chain links TRBV5-5 with TRBJ2-7, with a weak D call TRBD1 (7 bases). The CDR3 covers 14 residues. The germline V gene encodes CDR1 SGHKS and CDR2 YYEKEE (reference sequence). The V end lost 3 bases, the J end lost 1 base, and 11 bases lay between the germline ends. CDR3 DNA sequence: TGTGCCAGCAGCTGGGCGGGACAGTCCTACGAGCAGTACTTC. Translating gives CASSWAGQSYEQYF.

The table lists this clone with a few counts. CDR3 in DNA: TGTGCCAGCAGTGACGACAGAGTGAATCAGCCCCAGCATTTT. Its protein product is CASSDDRVNQPQHF. This chain uses TRBV25-1 with TRBJ1-5, with a tentative D call TRBD1 (5 bases). Trimming took 3 bases from V and 4 from J, leaving 10 bases between them. CDR1 MGHDK and CDR2 SYGVNS come from the germline V gene. There are 14 residues in the CDR3.

This clone was observed a handful of times. This rearrangement joins TRBV19 to TRBJ2-1; TRBD2 might be the D (6 bases). The V end lost 5 bases, the J end lost 0 bases, and 14 bases lay between the germline ends. The CDR3 is 16 amino acids. Looked up from germline, CDR1 is LNHDA and CDR2 is SQIVND (reference sequence). CDR3 region: CASSVGLPSSYNEQFF. In DNA form, the CDR3 reads TGTGCCAGTAGTGTGGGACTTCCGAGCTCCTACAATGAGCAGTTCTTC.

The gene calls are TRBV28 and TRBJ1-5, with D uncertain. Germline V lookup: CDR1 MDHEN, CDR2 SYDVKM. Trimming removed 5 bases at V and 1 base at J, with 12 bases between. This CDR3 has 15 amino acids. The CDR3 sequence is CASSPVLGSNQPQHF. CDR3 coding DNA: TGTGCCAGCAGTCCGGTATTGGGCAGCAATCAGCCCCAGCATTTT. Full variable domain (rest looked up from reference TRBV28 and TRBJ1-5): DVKVTQSSRYLVKRTGEKVFLECVQDMDHENMFWYRQDPGLGLRLIYFSYDVKMKEKGDIPEGYSVSREKKERFSLILESASTNQTSMYLCASSPVLGSNQPQHFGDGTRLSIL.

V gene TRBV2 combines with J gene TRBJ2-7; weak D call: TRBD2 (6 bases). The germline V and J ends were trimmed by 8 bases and 0 bases, with 11 bases remaining between them. The CDR3 loop spans 13 amino acids. The germline V gene has CDR1 SNHLY and CDR2 FYNNEI. Here the CDR3 DNA reads TGTGCCAGCGGCCGGGACTTCTCCTACGAGCAGTACTTC. This sequence encodes CASGRDFSYEQYF.

V is TRBV2 and J is TRBJ1-5; 7 nucleotides agree with TRBD1. This CDR3 has 15 amino acids. V shed 5 bases and J 2 bases; nucleotides not matched to a gene: 6. The germline gives CDR1 SNHLY, CDR2 FYNNEI. The CDR3 is CASSQQGVGNQPQHF. CDR3 nucleotides: TGTGCCAGCAGTCAGCAGGGGGTTGGCAATCAGCCCCAGCATTTT. Drawing the rest from reference TRBV2 and TRBJ1-5, the complete variable domain is EPEVTQTPSHQVTQMGQEVILRCVPISNHLYFYWYRQILGQKVEFLVSFYNNEISEKSEIFDDQFSVERPDGSNFTLKIRSTKLEDSAMYFCASSQQGVGNQPQHFGDGTRLSIL.

The rearrangement joins TRBV28 to TRBJ2-2; 11 nucleotides line up with TRBD2. The junction had 6 bases not matched to a gene; V was cut back by 6 bases and J by 6 bases. Germline values: CDR1 MDHEN, CDR2 SYDVKM. The CDR3 is made up of 15 amino acids. The CDR3 loop is CASRITSGSPGELFF. In DNA, the CDR3 is TGTGCCAGCAGAATAACTAGCGGGAGCCCCGGGGAGCTGTTTTTT.

The rearrangement links TRBV11-2 to TRBJ2-3, with D uncertain. Per the germline V gene, CDR1 is SGHAT and CDR2 is FQNNGV. V lost 2 bases, J lost 0 bases, and 9 bases lay in between. This CDR3 has 15 residues. In DNA, the CDR3 is TGTGCCAGCAGCTTATATGCGGTTAGCACAGATACGCAGTATTTT. It is translated as CASSLYAVSTDTQYF.

The table lists this clone with a few counts. V gene TRBV30 combines with J gene TRBJ2-5; TRBD2 is a possible D gene (6 bases). This CDR3 is 16 amino acids long. The V end lost 0 bases, the J end lost 4 bases, and 18 bases lay between the germline ends. Germline-derived CDR1 and CDR2 are GTSNPN and SVGIG (reference sequence). CDR3 bases: TGTGCCTGGAGTGTCGGCGCGGGTAGCGGATTAGAGACCCAGTACTTC. This encodes CAWSVGAGSGLETQYF.

The chain employs TRBV30 and TRBJ2-3, with D perhaps matching TRBD1 (6 bases). Per germline, CDR1 GTSNPN and CDR2 SVGIG (reference sequence). The CDR3 contains 15 residues. The CDR3 is CAGGNGAGVADTQYF. The CDR3 nucleotides are TGTGCTGGAGGTAACGGGGCAGGGGTGGCAGATACGCAGTATTTT. The variable domain in full, completed from reference TRBV30 and TRBJ2-3, reads SQTIHQWPATLVQPVGSPLSLECTVEGTSNPNLYWYRQAAGRGLQLLFYSVGIGQISSEVPQNLSASRPQDRQFILSSKKLLLSDSGFYLCAGGNGAGVADTQYFGPGTRLTVL.

The rearrangement joins TRBV4-1 to TRBJ2-1, with 12 nucleotides matching TRBD2. The CDR3 has 15 residues. Per the germline V gene, CDR1 is MGHRA and CDR2 is YSYEKL. V lost 0 bases to trimming and J lost 14 bases; unmatched junction nucleotides: 8. The chain's CDR3 is CASSQESSGRAPKFF. DNA of the CDR3: TGCGCCAGCAGCCAAGAGTCTAGCGGGAGGGCTCCGAAGTTCTTC.

V gene TRBV5-1 combines with J gene TRBJ1-2; D might be TRBD1 (6 bases). Germline V gene data show CDR1 as SGHRS and CDR2 as YFSETQ. This CDR3 is built from 13 residues. The V end lost 0 bases, the J end lost 8 bases, and 11 bases lay between the germline ends. The CDR3 region has the DNA TGCGCCAGCAGCTTGGGAGTTGGACAGGGCTACACCTTC. This translates into CASSLGVGQGYTF. Complete variable domain (other parts from reference TRBV5-1 and TRBJ1-2): KAGVTQTPRYLIKTRGQQVTLSCSPISGHRSVSWYQQTPGQGLQFLFEYFSETQRNKGNFPGRFSGRQFSNSRSEMNVSTLELGDSALYLCASSLGVGQGYTFGSGTRLTVV.

This sequence joins TRBV25-1 and TRBJ1-2, with D tentatively TRBD1 (6 bases). CDR1 and CDR2 from the germline V gene are MGHDK and SYGVNS. Deletions cut 4 bases from V and 13 bases from J, with 16 bases between. The CDR3 is made up of 12 amino acids. This CDR3 is CASSGQAVGCTF. The DNA for the CDR3 is TGTGCCAGCAGTGGACAGGCAGTGGGTTGCACCTTC.